Listed below are T cell receptor beta chains from one sample, sequenced in a study of T-cell reconstitution after alpha-beta-depleted transplantation in children. MiXCR was run by TCRdb on the PCR reads, yielding one entry per CDR3 protein. Of approximately 400,000 distinct CDR3 sequences in the sample, 11% were seen once. The input for sequencing was PBMCs from the stem cell graft donor, taken from the stem cell graft. The source of these receptors is a human donor who donated a stem cell graft to a child with acute myeloid leukemia. CDR3s leave out the opening cysteine and the closing phenylalanine or tryptophan.

v_gene,CDR3aa
TRBV27,ASSIGGQFNSPLH
TRBV5-1,ASSLASGSNEQF
TRBV6-1,ASLVGGTNTEAF
TRBV27,ASRTGSSYNSPLH
TRBV13,ASSLASGTSGRAVDEQY
TRBV25-1,ASRDCRDAEGCEQY
TRBV4-1,ASSQGGAVDHGYT
TRBV15,ATRRTSGGFTDTQY
TRBV5-1,ASSLGVSPYEQY
TRBV10-3,AIRSTGDPYT
TRBV12-5,ASGPLPGGGFHTEAF
TRBV4-1,ASRDSRDRTYEQY
TRBV25-1,ASSSGKMSNTDTQY
TRBV4-1,ASSQVWGNTGELF
TRBV29-1,SVEGGGRAVWGTDTQY
TRBV7-2,ASSLASRGVDEQF
TRBV20-1,SGGASGLSTDTQY
TRBV5-1,ASSSDSSYNEQF
TRBV20-1,SASDIGETQY
TRBV21-1,ASSPHRNVPLRSKNIQY
TRBV6-5,ASSSRQVSLRDEQY
TRBV6-2/TRBV6-3,ASRLGWGTEAF
TRBV18,ASSEGRVSGANVLT
TRBV12-3/TRBV12-4,ASSLARSIIT
TRBV18,ASSAIQGQETQY
TRBV7-2,ASSLERGGETQY
TRBV6-1,ASSDGARATTDTQY
TRBV5-1,ASSLAGRTGLAVADTQY
TRBV19,ASTPRIQNTEAF
TRBV12-3/TRBV12-4,ASSLRTQETQY
TRBV12-3/TRBV12-4,ASSWDRYTIY
TRBV2,ASRTAQKQETQY
TRBV6-1,ASSLGLAGGREQF
TRBV3-1,ASSHSGLRSIEAF
TRBV5-1,ASSGSGLPPGELF
TRBV14,ASSQDLGGFTGELF
TRBV7-2,ASSLVRGLANEKLF
TRBV12-3/TRBV12-4,ASSLGRNTIY
TRBV6-2/TRBV6-3,ASSYPPTYT
TRBV20-1,SARMISGRARKTQY
TRBV15,ATSRDEGTGGTDTQY
TRBV20-1,SASLLGLASINEQF
TRBV11-3,ASSQPGTSGGAPSSTDTQY
TRBV10-3,AISERAGRTDTQY
TRBV5-1,ASTDVDQFGEQY
TRBV12-3/TRBV12-4,ASSVRGGGEQF
TRBV20-1,SASSGLSQETQY
TRBV7-9,ASTPRAVNTEAF
TRBV27,ASSLLGEEQY
TRBV29-1,SVETSGSTTDTQY
TRBV9,ASGAGGTDTQY
TRBV18,ASSPPRGSSGANVLT
TRBV12-3/TRBV12-4,ASSDSAEETQY
TRBV15,ATSRDSRGNSPLH